This record looks at one T cell receptor (beta chain) sequence and its context. Only a few counts were recorded for this clone. The target of this receptor is not known. Per-nucleotide qualities are absent, and no much larger clonotype sits a single base away. Taken from the germline V gene (reference sequence), the CDR1 and CDR2 loops are PRHDT and FYEKMQ. V trim: 8 bases; J trim: 2 bases; unmatched bases: 6. Including cysteine and phenylalanine, the CDR3 has 14 amino acids. Kept here is only the CDR3 DNA, which spans 42 bases and is read in frame from base 1. The method behind the library was the immunoSEQ multiplex PCR assay. For the multiplex PCR, a mixture combining 60 forward primers for TCR Vbeta segments and 13 reverse primers for TCR Jbeta segments was used. The CDR3 region of rearranged TCR beta genes was amplified from genomic DNA by a multiplex PCR assay. On the Illumina HiSeq System, the amplified TCR beta libraries were sequenced as 87-base-pair reads. The published analysis was carried out like this. A later analysis tallied roughly 76 million unique TCR beta chains across the 660 or so repertoires, and about 12 million of those chains were shared by two or more donors. A nearest-neighbor algorithm error-corrected the raw reads and collapsed the reads into unique sequences, merging closely related sequences to remove PCR and sequencing errors. CDR3 sequences were aligned to IMGT reference sequences to assign V, D and J gene segments. For a sequence to be retained, a match of at least six nucleotides to both a V gene segment and a J gene segment was required. A rearrangement counted as productive if the CDR3 had no stop codons and remained in frame with V and J, and every other rearrangement counted as non-productive. CDR3 was defined according to IMGT convention as the region running from the second conserved V-encoded cysteine to the conserved J-encoded phenylalanine. Sequences without an unambiguous match to a single V gene segment were excluded from the earlier analysis of almost 600 of the donors. An earlier analysis of almost 600 of the donors classified V segments as functional when productive rearrangements were above 56.7% and as segregating when the standard deviation between donors was above 5%. A statistical classification framework was built to diagnose cytomegalovirus status from the catalog of TCR beta chain sequences. In a later analysis, V and J genes were assigned by comparing TCR nucleotide sequences against IMGT/GENE-DB human TR gene sequences. A later analysis assigned CDR3 sequences and most-parsimonious VDJ recombination scenarios with the TCRdist pipeline. In a later analysis, each TCR beta chain was defined by its CDR3 amino acid sequence together with its V-gene family, and reads without a unique V-gene family were excluded. To address suspected cross-contamination and a sequencing artifact, a later analysis removed 550 to 750 highly shared, low-generation-probability nucleotide sequences. For each public chain, a later analysis derived a clonal expansion index from normalized ranks of inferred template counts within each repertoire. Generation probabilities in a later analysis came from a VDJ recombination model fitted to out-of-frame rearrangements, and those results were checked against IGoR. In a later analysis, TCR-TCR, TCR-HLA and TCR-CMV co-occurrence was scored with hypergeometric tests, and a repertoire-size bias correction was applied to TCR pairs. A later analysis estimated false discovery rates by permuting HLA or CMV assignments 20 times. In a later analysis, co-occurring TCRs were grouped with DBSCAN, and TCRdist sequence similarity was added when clustering was performed within HLA-allele-positive subsets. Repertoires with fewer than 30,000 or more than 120,000 public chains, plus five repertoires with anomalous nucleotide sharing, were excluded from co-occurrence clustering. The clones in this table, taken by TCRdb from immuneACCESS, are in-frame only. Not every clone is retained; where verified, under half of the shortfall comes from an unresolved V gene, and the cause of the rest is unknown. That table is the source of V, J and clone size, and D and trimming were worked out from the DNA. The sample yields 110,000 to 150,000 clones; 70% to 80% were counted once. The ten largest clonotypes hold 3.9% of the sample.

The cohort comprised some 700 healthy bone marrow donors. Cohort members were all nominally healthy when sampled, although unrecorded immune exposures were likely present. The donor was CMV seronegative and belonged to the group of over 350 seronegative cohort members. Every donor gave a peripheral blood sample, and the peripheral blood mononuclear cells from that sample were used for TCR beta sequencing. The Qiagen DNeasy Blood Extraction Kit was used to extract genomic DNA from the blood cell samples. The data were taken from a study of cytomegalovirus exposure and HLA in healthy donors (dated by TCRdb to about 2017). A note on the overall study: An earlier analysis of some 600 of the donors reported about 280 Gb of sequence data and 117 million unique TCR beta sequences obtained from roughly 170 million T cells. A separate validation cohort of roughly 130 different subjects was used in addition to the roughly 670-subject first cohort. To study patterns of TCR occurrence, a later analysis re-analyzed previously published TCR beta repertoires from 650 to 750 donors and added high-resolution HLA genotyping. HLA typing covered class I and class II loci at four-digit resolution. Four to six DR-DQ haplotypes were handled as single units for association and clustering, since linkage in the cohort was strong. Of the roughly 400 genotyped donors, roughly 85% fell in the genetic ancestry cluster associated with self-reported Caucasian donors. The aim of the study was to test whether cataloging public T cell receptors could identify signatures of past pathogen exposure. Among under 450 genotyped donors of the cohort, an average of around 240,000 unique TCR beta nucleotide sequences were sequenced per donor, roughly 18% of them non-productive. A later genetic analysis took genome-wide SNP genotypes for about 55% of the roughly 700 donors and used that subset as a discovery cohort. Typing coverage varied by locus: about 620-630 donors for A, B, C, DRB1 and DQB1; more than 500 for DQA1; nearly 610 for DPA1; 400 to 480 for DPB1. High-throughput TCR immunosequencing, statistical association of individual TCRs with disease status, and machine learning were combined to predict cytomegalovirus infection status. An earlier analysis of fewer than 750 of the donors used high-throughput TCR beta sequencing to judge whether each TCR beta V gene segment behaved as functional or pseudogenic. Roughly 300 gigabases of sequencing data and around 85 million unique TCR sequences made up an early release that covered under 750 HLA-typed donors. Donor age, sex, ethnicity and CMV serostatus were compiled alongside the repertoire data. Every discovery cohort repertoire had been produced on one sequencing platform. The later analysis used no new phenotypic data to find candidate immune exposures, relying instead on TCR beta sequences and their occurrence across donors. Using immunosequencing, the study profiled T cell repertoires from 500 to 800 subjects and related those repertoires to cytomegalovirus serostatus.

Points the paper makes about the study in general: Because counts were too low, about 15 rarely observed V segments, including chromosome 9 orphons, were left out of the earlier analysis of a few hundred of the donors. In a later analysis, HLA-associated TCR beta chains showed more clonal expansion and lower generation probabilities than non-associated chains that were equally common. In an earlier analysis of around 600 of the donors, most TCR beta V segments were observed in productive rearrangements about 87% or about 30% of the time, broadly matching IMGT annotations. Several of the top co-occurrence clusters appeared to be linked to parvovirus B19, influenza, CMV and Epstein-Barr virus, according to a later analysis. According to the authors, the approach could potentially be generalized to other disease states and immunological phenotypes. Because HLA typing was missing for some donors at each locus, association tests included only the typed subset. Some IMGT-functional V segments, including TRBV6-2 and TRBV6-3, could not be told apart with the 87-base-pair reads, so those segments were excluded. The presence/absence analyses assumed that sequencing depth was roughly uniform across donors, and that assumption may not be true. Assigning TCR associations to individual alleles was difficult when HLA alleles, especially DR and DQ, strongly co-occurred. In a later genetic analysis, a missense DCLRE1C variant was associated with V-gene and J-gene trimming of TCR beta chains, and the association was replicated in an independent cohort. In a later analysis, TCR association rates were found to vary across HLA loci, with the most associated TCRs seen for DRB1 alleles and the fewest for HLA-C alleles. Most TCR sequences were observed very rarely across donors, whereas some public TCRs were present in many individuals. The cohort was sequenced for TCR beta chains only, and without alpha or paired-chain data the features that could be detected were limited. CMV serostatus was the only immune exposure information available for the cohort. Linkage disequilibrium might explain the correlated functional status among segregating V segments, but an unknown experimental factor could not be excluded. Cytomegalovirus status was reported to be diagnosed by the classifier with high specificity and sensitivity in both the original and validation cohorts. In a later analysis, most CMV-associated TCR beta chains were found to appear HLA-restricted, with HLA associations seemingly driven largely by CMV exposure. The study gave a list of under 200 TCR beta chains associated with cytomegalovirus. In a later genetic analysis, fewer N-insertions in productive TCRs were reported among donors in an Asian-associated ancestry cluster than the approximately 670-donor mean. A cluster of highly shared sequence variants was judged likely to be a technical artifact of the sequencing pipeline. In vitro tests confirmed that a few of the cytomegalovirus-associated TCR beta chains recognize cytomegalovirus antigens. In a later analysis, some 18,000 TCR beta sequences were associated with specific HLA alleles at a false discovery rate of 0.05. A further reported finding was that TCR beta sequences accurately predicted the HLA-A and HLA-B alleles for most subjects in the first cohort.

Sequencing was carried out using PBMCs. Recombination linked TRBV13 to TRBJ2-1; 7 central bases correspond to TRBD2. This receptor was taken from a man between 18 and 29 years old in good health and CMV-seronegative. The CDR3 region has the sequence CASSQRDPYNEQFF. The DNA sequence follows: TGTGCCAGCTCTCAGCGGGATCCCTACAATGAGCAGTTCTTC.